This TCR beta chain was captured in a study of cytomegalovirus exposure and HLA in healthy donors. Details on this clone: Its cognate antigen is unknown.

Regarding the study as a whole: The investigators catalogued some 160 TCR beta chains as cytomegalovirus-associated. There were a few CMV-associated chains whose specificity for CMV antigens was confirmed in vitro.

Produced via immunoSEQ multiplex PCR; TCRdb's table is partial and in-frame only. The repertoire holds about 160,000 clones, with roughly nine tenths as singletons. There are 13 residues in the CDR3. V was cut by 4 bases and J by 5 bases, with 13 bases left in between. CDR1 is SGHRS and CDR2 is YFSETQ in the germline V gene. The chain is built from TRBV5-1 and TRBJ2-7; D perhaps matches TRBD1 (6 bases). Sequencing used PBMCs. This TCR came from a man aged 18 to 35 in good health and CMV-seropositive. CDR3 protein: CASSPGHADEQYF. The CDR3 DNA sequence: TGCGCCAGCAGCCCGGGACATGCTGACGAGCAGTACTTC.